Presented here are 23 T cell receptor beta chains from one specimen sequenced in a study of OX40 agonist ivuxolimab in advanced cancers. Assay: immunoSEQ multiplex PCR; the TCRdb copy retains only in-frame clones and omits some. Here the sample spans around 78,000 clones, around 87% being singletons. The material sequenced was CD4+ or CD8+ T cells sorted from blood, taken in a trial of the OX40 agonist ivuxolimab. Receptor source: an adult with an advanced solid tumor such as melanoma, head and neck, liver or kidney cancer.

The rearrangement uses TRBV2 and TRBJ2-1; possibly TRBD1 or TRBD2 for D (5 bases each). CDR1 is SNHLY, CDR2 FYNNEI, per germline. The CDR3 sequence is 13 residues long. With 6 bases removed from V and 3 bases from J, the gap between germline ends came to 9 bases. The CDR3 sequence is CASSRDHYNEQFF. The CDR3 region has the DNA TGTGCCAGCAGCCGGGACCACTACAATGAGCAGTTCTTC.

This chain uses TRBV2 with TRBJ1-4; D is ambiguous. V lost 7 bases and J 3 bases, leaving 9 bases between the germline ends. This CDR3 has 13 amino acids. Germline loops: CDR1 SNHLY, CDR2 FYNNEI. The CDR3: CASTWTANEKLFF. The CDR3 DNA follows: TGTGCCAGCACCTGGACGGCTAATGAAAAACTGTTTTTT. The variable domain in full, with the rest retrieved from reference TRBV2 and TRBJ1-4, is EPEVTQTPSHQVTQMGQEVILRCVPISNHLYFYWYRQILGQKVEFLVSFYNNEISEKSEIFDDQFSVERPDGSNFTLKIRSTKLEDSAMYFCASTWTANEKLFFGSGTQLSVL.

This chain uses TRBV6-5 with TRBJ2-1; a weak D match, TRBD1 (6 bases). V dropped 10 bases and J dropped 1 base, with 14 bases sitting between them. Germline lookup yields CDR1 MNHEY and CDR2 SVGAGI. This CDR3 is 14 amino acids long. CDR3: CATLGDTSYNEQFF. The CDR3, as DNA: TGTGCCACCCTAGGGGACACTTCCTACAATGAGCAGTTCTTC.

V gene TRBV15 combines with J gene TRBJ2-5, with D perhaps TRBD1 or TRBD2 (5 bases each). V was pared by 0 bases and J by 5 bases, with 10 bases between. This CDR3 spans 14 amino acids. In germline, CDR1 is LNHNV, CDR2 YYDKDF (reference sequence). CDR3 bases: TGTGCCACCAGCAGAGATATAGGGGAGGAGACCCAGTACTTC. Protein: CATSRDIGEETQYF. The full variable domain, with the rest looked up from reference TRBV15 and TRBJ2-5, is DAMVIQNPRYQVTQFGKPVTLSCSQTLNHNVMYWYQQKSSQAPKLLFHYYDKDFNNEADTPDNFQSRRPNTSFCFLDIRSPGLGDTAMYLCATSRDIGEETQYFGPGTRLLVL.

J is TRBJ2-5 and V is TRBV10-2; D ambiguous. The germline V gene encodes CDR1 WSHSY and CDR2 SAAADI. Trimming pared 4 bases from V and 2 bases from J, leaving 11 bases between. The CDR3 is 14 residues long. This CDR3 reads CASSVASPQETQYF. CDR3 DNA sequence: TGCGCCAGCAGTGTGGCATCCCCACAAGAGACCCAGTACTTC.

V and J are TRBV4-1 and TRBJ2-2, with 7 bases matching TRBD1. The CDR3 extends over 16 amino acids. With V trimmed by 2 bases and J by 1 base, 4 bases remained unmatched. Germline CDR1 is MGHRA and CDR2 is YSYEKL. In DNA form, the CDR3 reads TGCGCCAGCAGCCAACCTGGGACAGAGAACACCGGGGAGCTGTTTTTT. Translated: CASSQPGTENTGELFF.

The chain has TRBV11-2 and TRBJ2-2; possibly TRBD2 for D (5 bases). Germline CDR1 and CDR2: SGHAT and FQNNGV. The V gene lost 5 bases and the J gene lost 7 bases, with 20 bases spanning the gap. The CDR3 sequence is 16 residues long. The CDR3 is CASSPLQSGSDGELFF. CDR3 DNA: TGTGCCAGCAGCCCCCTTCAGTCGGGATCTGACGGGGAGCTGTTTTTT.

This sequence joins TRBV11-3 and TRBJ2-2, with D possibly matching TRBD1 (5 bases). Trimming cost V 5 bases and J 1 base, with 8 bases left between them. The CDR3 consists of 14 residues. The germline V gene has CDR1 SGHNT and CDR2 YENEEA. CDR3: CASSPTGNTGELFF. CDR3 nucleotide sequence: TGTGCCAGCAGCCCTACAGGGAACACCGGGGAGCTGTTTTTT.

The CDR3 is CAITRDTGELFF. Here the CDR3 DNA reads TGTGCCATCACTAGGGACACCGGGGAGCTGTTTTTT. The chain is built from TRBV10-3 and TRBJ2-2, with no clear D. The germline CDR1 and CDR2 sequences are ENHRY and SYGVKD. Between the trimmed V and J ends, which lost 7 bases and 3 bases, there was a span of 6 bases. The CDR3 is made up of 12 amino acids.

J is TRBJ2-7 and V is TRBV6-5; possible D gene TRBD2, 5 bases. CDR3 length: 13 amino acids. V was clipped by 1 base and J by 4 bases, with 8 bases between them. Germline V gene lookup returns CDR1 MNHEY and CDR2 SVGAGI. CDR3 in amino acids: CASSYLGRYEQYF. The CDR3 nucleotides read TGTGCCAGCAGTTACTTAGGGAGATACGAGCAGTACTTC.

The rearrangement links TRBV6-6 to TRBJ2-7; D may match TRBD1 or TRBD2 (6 bases each). The germline V gene has CDR1 MNHNY and CDR2 SVGAGI (reference sequence). The CDR3 is 16 residues long. Trimming removed 6 bases at V and 0 bases at J, with 18 bases between. CDR3 in DNA: TGTGCCAGCAGCCTCCTAGGGGGGCCAAGCTCCTACGAGCAGTACTTC. Translation gives CASSLLGGPSSYEQYF.

CDR3 nucleotide sequence: TGCGCCAGCAGCGGGAGGGGCTACAATGAGCAGTTCTTC. It codes for CASSGRGYNEQFF. This chain connects TRBV5-1 to TRBJ2-1, with TRBD2 matching over 7 bases. The CDR3 runs 13 residues. With 4 bases clipped from V and 3 bases from J, the junction kept 1 base outside the gene matches. Germline V gives CDR1 SGHRS, CDR2 YFSETQ.

V and J are TRBV19 and TRBJ1-5; D gene unclear. Trimming cost V 3 bases and J 7 bases, with 10 bases left between them. Germline V gives CDR1 LNHDA, CDR2 SQIVND (reference sequence). CDR3 length: 13 residues. The CDR3 bases are TGTGCCAGTAGTATGGAGGAAAGGCAGCCCCAGCATTTT. Amino acids: CASSMEERQPQHF.

This chain joins TRBV7-6 and TRBJ1-3; D perhaps matches TRBD1 (5 bases). Trimming removed 1 base at V and 0 bases at J, with 10 bases between. CDR3 length: 16 residues. CDR1 is SGHVS, CDR2 FNYEAQ, per germline. The CDR3 protein is CASSLDRFTSGNTIYF. In DNA, the CDR3 is TGTGCCAGCAGCTTAGACAGGTTCACCTCTGGAAACACCATATATTTT.

CDR3 in amino acids: CSVEPLQGYEQYF. CDR3 sequence (DNA): TGCAGCGTGGAACCATTACAGGGTTACGAGCAGTACTTC. This chain joins TRBV29-1 and TRBJ2-7, with D possibly matching TRBD1 (6 bases). Trimming took off 6 bases at V and 4 bases at J, with 16 bases between the two ends. Germline V gives CDR1 SQVTM, CDR2 ANQGSEA. CDR3 length: 13 amino acids.

CDR3: CASSSYTDTEAFF. CDR3 DNA sequence: TGTGCCAGTAGTTCATACACGGACACTGAAGCTTTCTTT. V and J are TRBV19 and TRBJ1-1; D gene uncertain. The CDR3 spans 13 residues. V lost 5 bases, J lost 3 bases, and 10 bases lay in between. Germline CDR1 is LNHDA and CDR2 is SQIVND (reference sequence).

The genes are TRBV19 and TRBJ2-1, with 10 bases that match TRBD2. Germline V gives CDR1 LNHDA, CDR2 SQIVND (reference sequence). CDR3 size: 16 residues. Trimming took 5 bases from V and 4 from J; bases not matched to a gene: 8. The CDR3 DNA follows: TGTGCCAGTAGTTCCTTGACTAGCGGGTTGTACAATGAGCAGTTCTTC. It is translated as CASSSLTSGLYNEQFF.

The chain uses TRBV11-2 and TRBJ2-1; either TRBD1 or TRBD2 may fit D (5 bases each). Germline V gene sequence: CDR1 SGHAT, CDR2 FQNNGV. The CDR3 runs 15 residues. Trimming shortened V by 5 bases and J by 2 bases, and 13 bases separated the two germline ends. CDR3 in DNA: TGTGCCAGCAGCCACCGGGACGCCACCTACAATGAGCAGTTCTTC. It is translated as CASSHRDATYNEQFF.

The genes are TRBV5-1 and TRBJ2-7; D not certain. Germline CDR1 is SGHRS and CDR2 is YFSETQ. The CDR3 runs to 16 residues. The ends were cut back, 0 bases at V and 0 bases at J, with 13 bases in the middle. CDR3 residues: CASSLAATEISYEQYF. In nucleotides, the CDR3 is TGCGCCAGCAGCTTGGCCGCGACCGAAATCTCCTACGAGCAGTACTTC.

The chain carries TRBV28 and TRBJ1-1; D possibly corresponds to TRBD1 (5 bases). The CDR3 sequence is 16 residues long. V was shortened by 7 bases and J by 8 bases, with 26 bases between the two germline ends. Germline loops: CDR1 MDHEN, CDR2 SYDVKM. The CDR3 here is CASTPGTGVARPEAFF. The CDR3 DNA reads TGTGCCAGCACCCCCGGGACGGGAGTAGCCCGGCCCGAAGCTTTCTTT.

CDR3 amino acids: CASSSIQGLNEQFF. The CDR3 DNA reads as TGTGCCAGCAGCTCCATCCAGGGGCTCAATGAGCAGTTCTTC. The rearrangement uses TRBV11-2 and TRBJ2-1; D is perhaps TRBD1 (6 bases). The V end lost 4 bases, the J end lost 6 bases, and 13 bases lay between the germline ends. The germline V gene encodes CDR1 SGHAT and CDR2 FQNNGV. CDR3 length: 14 amino acids.

This chain links TRBV5-1 with TRBJ2-1; TRBD2 aligns across 9 bases. CDR1 is SGHRS and CDR2 is YFSETQ in the germline V gene. This CDR3 has 17 amino acids. The ends lost 4 bases at V and 3 bases at J; junction bases unmatched: 11. Here the CDR3 reads CASSITSGPGLYNEQFF. As DNA, the CDR3 is TGCGCCAGCAGCATAACTAGCGGGCCTGGCCTCTACAATGAGCAGTTCTTC.

This sequence joins TRBV5-1 and TRBJ2-3; a weak D match, TRBD2 (6 bases). Germline CDR1 SGHRS, CDR2 YFSETQ. V lost 0 bases to trimming and J lost 10 bases, with 9 bases between them. This CDR3 is 12 amino acids long. The DNA of the CDR3 is TGCGCCAGCAGCTTGGCGGGGGAGGCGCAGTATTTT. Amino acids: CASSLAGEAQYF.